The clone carrying this T cell receptor (beta chain) has only one observation. The CDR3 loop spans 13 amino acids. The germline V gene encodes CDR1 LNHDA and CDR2 SQIVND (reference sequence). V lost 4 bases and J lost 4, with 8 bases in between. Assay used: immunoSEQ multiplex PCR; TCRdb lists only in-frame clones, some missing. The sample contains approximately 180,000 clones, 80% to 90% of which appear only once. The entry originates in a study of blood T cell repertoires in COVID-19. This clonotype originated in a man between 60 and 75 years old with acute or convalescent COVID-19. J is TRBJ2-1 and V is TRBV19; D call uncertain. Sequences were obtained from peripheral blood. CDR3 in DNA: TGTGCCAGTAGTACGAGATCGTACAATGAGCAGTTCTTC. Amino acids: CASSTRSYNEQFF.